These 30 T cell receptor beta chains originate from one sample sequenced in a study of T cell repertoires in cytomegalovirus infection. These receptors have no identified antigens. TCRdb re-called the reads through MiXCR, storing one row per CDR3 protein. The sample yields 400,000 to 600,000 distinct CDR3 sequences, roughly 43% seen once. Sequencing was performed on cultured PBMCs, taken from culture after CMV antigen stimulation. The receptors here all came from a human donor in good health (CMV status not recorded). Some clones in this sample may be carry-over from other donors' samples.

The chain recombines TRBV7-2 with TRBJ1-6; possible D gene TRBD1, 5 bases. The V gene's germline CDR1 is SGHTA and CDR2 FQGNSA. The CDR3 sequence is 15 residues long. Trimming cost V 5 bases and J 13 bases, with 21 bases left between them. The CDR3 coding sequence is TGTGCCAGCAGCAAGGGGCGGGGAGGCGTTTCTCCCCTCCACTTT. It specifies CASSKGRGGVSPLHF.

This chain uses TRBV20-1 with TRBJ2-7; 7 bases fit TRBD1. Losses at the gene ends were 1 base for V and 5 bases for J; bases not matched to a gene: 8. The CDR3 extends over 14 amino acids. The germline V gene encodes CDR1 DFQATT and CDR2 SNEGSKA (reference sequence). The CDR3 here is CSARATGYGDEQYF. CDR3 coding DNA: TGCAGTGCTAGAGCGACAGGGTACGGCGACGAGCAGTACTTC.

J is TRBJ1-4 and V is TRBV25-1; 7 bases map to TRBD1. The CDR3 length is 14 residues. CDR1 is MGHDK, CDR2 SYGVNS, per germline. The trim removed 4 bases at V and 8 bases at J, leaving 7 bases unmatched. The CDR3 here is CASSVAGGSEKLFF. CDR3 bases: TGTGCCAGCAGTGTGGCAGGGGGTAGCGAAAAACTGTTTTTT.

The chain uses TRBV6-5 and TRBJ1-2; 9 bases are shared with TRBD1. The V segment lost 1 base and the J segment 8 bases; nucleotides outside the gene matches: 5. CDR1 is MNHEY and CDR2 is SVGAGI in the germline V gene. The CDR3 length is 14 residues. This CDR3 reads CASSYLTGGEGYTF. The CDR3 nucleotides are TGTGCCAGCAGTTACTTAACAGGGGGCGAAGGCTACACCTTC.

Only a few counts were recorded for this clonotype. Germline is not matched at one junction end, which may reflect a read error. The rearrangement uses TRBV6-2 or TRBV6-3 and TRBJ2-1; 13 nucleotides agree with TRBD2. The CDR3 runs 14 residues. Germline CDR1 MNHEY, CDR2 SVGEGT. The chain's CDR3 is CASSYSIPTSGRYF. The CDR3 nucleotides read TGTGCCAGCAGTTACTCGATACCGACTAGCGGGAGGTACTTC.

V and J are TRBV10-3 and TRBJ1-4; no definite D call. The CDR3 loop spans 15 amino acids. Trimming removed 9 bases at V and 4 bases at J, with 18 bases between. Germline V gives CDR1 ENHRY, CDR2 SYGVKD. The CDR3 is CAIRDGNDYNEKLFF. CDR3 in DNA: TGTGCCATAAGAGACGGAAACGACTATAATGAAAAACTGTTTTTT.

The rearrangement links TRBV7-2 to TRBJ2-1, with D possibly being TRBD1 or TRBD2 (7 bases each). Trimming removed 7 bases at V and 0 bases at J, with 22 bases between. This CDR3 comprises 18 residues. The germline gives CDR1 SGHTA, CDR2 FQGNSA. The CDR3 region is CASTLQGGGLSSYNEQFF. CDR3 in DNA: TGTGCCAGCACCCTTCAGGGGGGGGGTCTGAGCTCCTACAATGAGCAGTTCTTC.

This clonotype appeared a few times. The V and J genes are TRBV7-8 and TRBJ2-7, with D unclear. There are 13 residues in the CDR3. Germline assignment: CDR1 SGHVS and CDR2 FQNEAQ. Trimming took off 4 bases at V and 6 bases at J, with 13 bases between the two ends. CDR3 coding DNA: TGTGCCAGCAGCTACGGACCTGGGTTCGAGCAGTACTTC. As protein: CASSYGPGFEQYF.

The sample holds a few counts of this clonotype. In DNA, the CDR3 is TGTGCCAGCCGGGGACAGGGTGGCTCCTATAATTCACCCCTCCACTTT. It codes for CASRGQGGSYNSPLHF. This chain uses TRBV19 with TRBJ1-6; 9 bases are a match to TRBD1. Germline values: CDR1 LNHDA, CDR2 SQIVND (reference sequence). The V gene end was trimmed by 9 bases and the J gene end by 0 bases; junction bases not matched to a gene: 6. CDR3 length: 16 residues.

CDR3 protein: CASRRQSSYEQYF. CDR3 sequence (DNA): TGTGCCAGCAGGCGACAGAGCTCCTACGAGCAGTACTTC. The chain combines TRBV6-6 with TRBJ2-7; tentative D call: TRBD1 (5 bases). V was pared by 6 bases and J by 0 bases, with 9 bases between. Looked up from germline, CDR1 is MNHNY and CDR2 is SVGAGI (reference sequence). The CDR3 totals 13 residues.

In this sample, this clonotype turned up a few times. CDR3 amino acids: CASSLVRAGGPGQFF. CDR3 DNA sequence: TGTGCCAGCAGCTTAGTTAGGGCGGGAGGGCCGGGGCAGTTCTTC. V usage is TRBV7-2 and J usage is TRBJ2-1, with 9 bases aligning to TRBD2. V trimming: 1 base; J trimming: 12 bases; junction bases outside the gene matches: 10. The CDR3 spans 15 residues. Looked up from germline, CDR1 is SGHTA and CDR2 is FQGNSA. Using reference TRBV7-2 and TRBJ2-1 for the parts outside the CDR3, the full variable domain is GAGVSQSPSNKVTEKGKDVELRCDPISGHTALYWYRQSLGQGLEFLIYFQGNSAPDKSGLPSDRFSAERTGGSVSTLTIQRTQQEDSAVYLCASSLVRAGGPGQFFGPGTRLTVL.

V and J are TRBV7-3 and TRBJ2-7, with 10 bases that match TRBD2. The trim removed 5 bases at V and 3 bases at J, leaving 7 bases unmatched. Per the germline V gene, CDR1 is SGHTA and CDR2 is FQGTGA. The length of the CDR3 is 15 residues. DNA of the CDR3: TGTGCCAGCAGCCAAAGGCCTAGCGGGAGCTACGAGCAGTACTTC. Protein product: CASSQRPSGSYEQYF.

This clonotype was observed once. The chain employs TRBV7-2 and TRBJ2-7, with D possibly being TRBD2 (5 bases). The V and J ends lost 5 bases and 0 bases respectively, with 14 bases between them. The V gene's germline CDR1 is SGHTA and CDR2 FQGNSA. The CDR3 has 15 amino acids. CDR3 region: CASSIQSGPSYEQYF. The CDR3 DNA is TGTGCCAGCAGCATCCAGAGCGGCCCCTCCTACGAGCAGTACTTC.

Worth noting for this clonotype: Compared with germline, one end of the junction differs, possibly owing to a read error. The chain couples TRBV12-3 or TRBV12-4 to TRBJ2-7, with 10 bases aligning to TRBD2. The CDR3 sequence is 13 residues long. The CDR3 nucleotides are TGTGCCAGCAGTTCTAGAACACTAGCGGGATACGACTTC. Protein product: CASSSRTLAGYDF.

The chain recombines TRBV20-1 with TRBJ1-2; 12 nucleotides line up with TRBD1. Germline trimming cut 5 bases from V and 5 bases from J; bases unmatched to any gene: 9. In germline, CDR1 is DFQATT, CDR2 SNEGSKA (reference sequence). The CDR3 covers 15 residues. CDR3 nucleotides: TGCAGTGCTCGGGCCGGGACAGGGGGCGTATATGGCTACACCTTC. Amino acid sequence: CSARAGTGGVYGYTF.

The chain employs TRBV5-1 and TRBJ2-3, with TRBD2 as a possible D gene (6 bases). CDR1 and CDR2 from the germline V gene are SGHRS and YFSETQ. V lost 5 bases and J 2 bases, leaving 18 bases between the germline ends. The CDR3 contains 16 residues. The CDR3 loop reads CASSRALAGHTDTQYF. Here the CDR3 DNA reads TGCGCCAGCAGTCGCGCACTAGCAGGACACACAGATACGCAGTATTTT.

The V and J genes are TRBV4-3 and TRBJ2-2; no clear D gene. The CDR3 is 18 residues long. V lost 0 bases, J lost 2 bases, and 16 bases lay in between. Per germline, CDR1 LGHNA and CDR2 YSLEER. The chain's CDR3 is CASSQDWPANLNTGELFF. The CDR3 nucleotides read TGCGCCAGCAGCCAAGATTGGCCAGCCAACCTAAACACCGGGGAGCTGTTTTTT.

This rearrangement joins TRBV7-2 to TRBJ1-4; D gene ambiguous. The germline V and J ends were trimmed by 5 bases and 5 bases, with 18 bases remaining between them. Germline V lookup: CDR1 SGHTA, CDR2 FQGNSA. CDR3 size: 16 residues. CDR3 DNA sequence: TGTGCCAGCAGCCCCGCCGGGTGGGGAAGGAATGAAAAACTGTTTTTT. Its translation: CASSPAGWGRNEKLFF.

The chain uses TRBV19 and TRBJ1-1; TRBD1 might be the D (5 bases). Deletions cut 4 bases from V and 5 bases from J, with 11 bases between. The length of the CDR3 is 13 residues. Germline CDR1 is LNHDA and CDR2 is SQIVND (reference sequence). CDR3 nucleotides: TGTGCCAGTAGTAGGGACTGGAGTACTGAAGCTTTCTTT. Translated, it gives CASSRDWSTEAFF.

The chain recombines TRBV2 with TRBJ2-3, with TRBD2 identical over 8 bases. V shed 9 bases, J shed 1 base, and the junction held 6 bases outside the gene matches. Looked up from germline, CDR1 is SNHLY and CDR2 is FYNNEI. The CDR3 extends over 14 amino acids. The CDR3 nucleotides are TGTGCCAGTCGAGTTAGCGGGGGCACAGATACGCAGTATTTT. Amino acid sequence: CASRVSGGTDTQYF.

The chain employs TRBV7-6 and TRBJ1-6; D gene ambiguous. Germline V gives CDR1 SGHVS, CDR2 FNYEAQ. CDR3 length equals 16 residues. V lost 1 base to trimming and J lost 10 bases, with 17 bases between them. The CDR3 DNA reads TGTGCCAGCAGCTTAGTAGCGGACGGACTCGGGTCACCCCTCCACTTT. Its protein product is CASSLVADGLGSPLHF.

The chain links TRBV10-3 to TRBJ2-7; a possible D gene is TRBD2 (6 bases). V was trimmed by 0 bases and J by 4 bases, leaving 13 bases between them. Germline values: CDR1 ENHRY, CDR2 SYGVKD. This CDR3 spans 15 amino acids. CDR3 sequence reads: CAISESRGGFYEQYF. CDR3 DNA sequence: TGTGCCATCAGTGAGTCGCGTGGGGGGTTTTACGAGCAGTACTTC.

The V gene is TRBV19, the J gene TRBJ1-5; D remains unclear. Trimming stripped 4 bases from V and 2 bases from J, with 9 bases between. Germline V gene data show CDR1 as LNHDA and CDR2 as SQIVND (reference sequence). The CDR3 totals 14 residues. CDR3 protein: CASSTTGGNQPQHF. CDR3 in DNA: TGTGCCAGTAGTACCACCGGGGGCAATCAGCCCCAGCATTTT.

The V gene is TRBV28, the J gene TRBJ1-1; 10 nucleotides match TRBD1. Germline V gene lookup returns CDR1 MDHEN and CDR2 SYDVKM. Unmatched junction bases numbered 6, after V lost 5 bases and J lost 0 bases. This CDR3 is built from 16 residues. CDR3 protein: CASSPWDRGMNTEAFF. The CDR3 coding sequence is TGTGCCAGCAGTCCATGGGACAGGGGTATGAACACTGAAGCTTTCTTT.

This clonotype turned up a few times. The chain uses TRBV11-2 and TRBJ2-3; a possible D gene is TRBD2 (5 bases). This CDR3 has 14 residues. The V gene's germline CDR1 is SGHAT and CDR2 FQNNGV. V dropped 3 bases and J dropped 4 bases, with 11 bases sitting between them. This CDR3 reads CASSLAWGADTQYF. The CDR3 DNA reads TGTGCCAGCAGCTTGGCTTGGGGAGCAGATACGCAGTATTTT.

The chain couples TRBV7-8 to TRBJ1-1; possibly TRBD1 for D (6 bases). Germline V lookup: CDR1 SGHVS, CDR2 FQNEAQ. The CDR3 has 13 residues. The V and J ends lost 3 bases and 6 bases respectively, with 11 bases between them. As DNA, the CDR3 is TGTGCCAGCAGCTTCAGGGGTAAGGCTGAAGCTTTCTTT. It encodes CASSFRGKAEAFF.

This chain links TRBV29-1 with TRBJ2-1; a weak D match, TRBD2 (6 bases). Trimming pared 3 bases from V and 0 bases from J, leaving 12 bases between. Germline-derived CDR1 and CDR2 are SQVTM and ANQGSEA. This CDR3 is built from 15 residues. The CDR3 spells CSVESGPSSYNEQFF. CDR3 DNA sequence: TGCAGCGTTGAGAGCGGGCCAAGCTCCTACAATGAGCAGTTCTTC.

V is TRBV7-6 and J is TRBJ1-2, with a tentative D call TRBD1 (6 bases). The CDR3 is 13 residues long. V was pared by 5 bases and J by 1 base, with 8 bases between. Germline loops: CDR1 SGHVS, CDR2 FNYEAQ. In nucleotides, the CDR3 is TGTGCCAGCAGCAGGGGGTATAACTATGGCTACACCTTC. This translates into CASSRGYNYGYTF.

In regard to this clonotype: A single base separates this from a much larger clone, so it may be a read error. The chain recombines TRBV7-2 with TRBJ2-6, with D perhaps assigned TRBD1 or TRBD2 (5 bases each). Germline-derived CDR1 and CDR2 are SGHTA and FQGNSA. This CDR3 spans 16 amino acids. The V end was cut by 1 base, the J end by 4 bases, with 11 bases between. CDR3 DNA: TGTGCCAGCAGCTTAGTACGGGGCACGGGGGCCAACGTCCTGACTTTC. Translating gives CASSLVRGTGANVLTF. The full variable domain, rest sourced from reference TRBV7-2 and TRBJ2-6, is GAGVSQSPSNKVTEKGKDVELRCDPISGHTALYWYRQSLGQGLEFLIYFQGNSAPDKSGLPSDRFSAERTGGSVSTLTIQRTQQEDSAVYLCASSLVRGTGANVLTFGAGSRLTVL.

V usage is TRBV12-3 or TRBV12-4 and J usage is TRBJ2-7, with a tentative D call TRBD1 (5 bases). The CDR3 length is 14 residues. Trimming stripped 3 bases from V and 3 bases from J, with 12 bases between. The chain's CDR3 is CASSFQGFGYEQYF. The CDR3 DNA reads TGTGCCAGCAGTTTCCAGGGATTCGGCTACGAGCAGTACTTC.